The 7 T cell receptor beta chains below were found in one sample sequenced in a study of beta chain features in type 1 diabetes. cDNA synthesis used the whole RNA isolate, giving expressed TCRB sequences. Clones were sequenced by immunoSEQ multiplex PCR, and TCRdb holds only the in-frame ones, with some missing. The sample lists roughly 240,000 clones, over 65% seen once, with around 0.05% in the top ten. The sequencing sample was made of naive CD4+ T cells from blood. All receptors derive from a man aged 25-40 years in good health.

The chain links TRBV6-5 to TRBJ2-3; 7 bases are a match to TRBD1. J gave up 3 bases and V 5 bases, and 8 bases lay outside the gene matches. Germline assignment: CDR1 MNHEY and CDR2 SVGAGI. The CDR3 length is 15 residues. The CDR3: CASSRRGQATDTQYF. In nucleotides, the CDR3 is TGTGCCAGCAGTCGTAGGGGGCAGGCGACAGATACGCAGTATTTT.

V gene TRBV14 combines with J gene TRBJ2-1; D unresolved. The CDR3 spans 12 residues. Germline V gives CDR1 SGHDN, CDR2 FVKESK. V lost 11 bases to trimming and J lost 7 bases, with 15 bases between them. CDR3 bases: TGTGCCCGGTACAGATTGGGAAATGAGCAGTTCTTC. Its translation: CARYRLGNEQFF.

J is TRBJ1-5 and V is TRBV23-1; 8 nucleotides align to TRBD1. TRBV23-1 is classed as an ORF, of uncertain function. This CDR3 is 14 amino acids long. V lost 10 bases, J lost 4 bases, and 9 bases stayed unmatched. The CDR3 protein is CAKRRDRFNQPQHF. CDR3 sequence (DNA): TGCGCCAAGCGGAGGGACAGGTTTAATCAGCCCCAGCATTTT.

There are a few counts of this clone. The chain carries TRBV9 and TRBJ2-7; 7 nucleotides match TRBD2. CDR1 SGDLS and CDR2 YYNGEE come from the germline V gene. J was trimmed by 2 bases and V by 0 bases; bases with no gene match: 2. The CDR3 extends over 14 amino acids. The CDR3 region has the DNA TGTGCCAGCAGCGTAGGCGGGAGTGCCTACGAGCAGTACTTC. Its protein product is CASSVGGSAYEQYF.

This sequence joins TRBV30 and TRBJ1-1, with a tentative D call TRBD1 (6 bases). The V gene lost 5 bases and the J gene lost 5 bases, with 12 bases spanning the gap. The CDR3 runs 12 residues. CDR1 is GTSNPN and CDR2 is SVGIG in the germline V gene (reference sequence). The CDR3 loop is CAWGRGGTEAFF. The CDR3 coding sequence is TGTGCCTGGGGCAGGGGAGGGACTGAAGCTTTCTTT.

The CDR3 here is CASSDKQGPNYGYTF. The CDR3 nucleotides read TGTGCCAGCAGTGATAAACAGGGTCCTAACTATGGCTACACCTTC. J is TRBJ1-2 and V is TRBV9, with a tentative D call TRBD1 (6 bases). There are 15 residues in the CDR3. The V and J ends lost 5 bases and 0 bases respectively, with 14 bases between them. Germline assignment: CDR1 SGDLS and CDR2 YYNGEE.

The gene calls are TRBV7-2 and TRBJ2-7; D unclear. V lost 5 bases and J lost 2, with 13 bases in between. Germline CDR1 and CDR2: SGHTA and FQGNSA. This CDR3 contains 14 residues. The CDR3 is CASSTTSGTYEQYF. DNA of the CDR3: TGTGCCAGCAGCACAACCAGTGGTACCTACGAGCAGTACTTC.